This T cell receptor (beta chain) was identified during a study of shared clonotypes between healthy human individuals. This CDR3 is built from 14 residues. V dropped 3 bases and J dropped 2 bases, with 10 bases sitting between them. Germline assignment: CDR1 SGHDN and CDR2 FVKESK. Remarks on this clone: Antigen specificity is unknown.

The authors split each subset's genomic DNA evenly across several immunoSEQ plates. The assay was immunoSEQ multiplex PCR, and TCRdb's table has in-frame clones only and misses some. The data show around 600,000 clones, approximately 95% seen once. Positively selected for CCR7, the CD45RO-negative cells used as naive CD8 cells excluded terminally differentiated effector memory CD45RA+ cells. Study donors comprised healthy, HIV-negative adults devoid of recent acute infection or vaccination. Points from the study as a whole: The genetic and exposure-history diversity represented was limited by few donors.

Material: naive CD8+ T cells sorted from blood. This TCR came from a woman aged 30 to 39 in good health. This rearrangement joins TRBV14 to TRBJ2-5; a weak D match, TRBD1 (6 bases). The CDR3 DNA is TGTGCCAGCAGCCAGACGACAGGTCAAGAGACCCAGTACTTC. Its protein product is CASSQTTGQETQYF.